This passage covers 9 T cell receptor beta chains from one sample sequenced in a study of CD8 T cells in ankylosing spondylitis. One entry per CDR3 protein, called by TCRdb with MiXCR from the 5' RACE reads. In the table there are around 150,000 distinct CDR3 sequences, approximately 44% of which are singletons. Sequencing was performed on synovial fluid, either unsorted or a sorted T cell fraction (not recorded which). The origin of the receptors is a male donor with ankylosing spondylitis.

Only a few counts were recorded for this clonotype. This chain joins TRBV7-9 and TRBJ2-1; 8 bases match TRBD2. The CDR3 has 15 amino acids. The V gene end was trimmed by 2 bases and the J gene end by 6 bases; junction bases not matched to a gene: 6. The germline gives CDR1 SEHNR, CDR2 FQNEAQ (reference sequence). In DNA form, the CDR3 reads TGTGCCAGCAGCTTAAACAGCGGGAGTGTCAATGAGCAGTTCTTC. It specifies CASSLNSGSVNEQFF.

The V call is TRBV6-4, the J call TRBJ2-2; no firm D call. CDR1 MRHNA and CDR2 SNTAGT come from the germline V gene. The CDR3 spans 13 residues. Trimming removed 3 bases at V and 6 bases at J, with 8 bases between. The CDR3 reads CASSDKEAGELFF. CDR3 sequence (DNA): TGTGCCAGCAGTGATAAAGAGGCCGGGGAGCTGTTTTTT.

This chain links TRBV4-1 with TRBJ2-1; D possibly matches TRBD1 or TRBD2 (5 bases each). V was clipped by 1 base and J by 2 bases, with 12 bases between them. The CDR3 length is 16 residues. Germline V gene lookup returns CDR1 MGHRA and CDR2 YSYEKL. The CDR3 DNA reads as TGCGCCAGCAGCCAAGTGGACCGGGGCCCCTACAATGAGCAGTTCTTC. It codes for CASSQVDRGPYNEQFF.

The chain carries TRBV11-2 and TRBJ2-5; the D call may be TRBD1 or TRBD2 (5 bases each). The CDR3 spans 16 residues. The V gene's germline CDR1 is SGHAT and CDR2 FQNNGV. With 2 bases removed from V and 1 base from J, the gap between germline ends came to 14 bases. This CDR3 reads CASSLPREGAQETQYF. In DNA, the CDR3 is TGTGCCAGCAGCTTACCGAGGGAAGGGGCCCAAGAGACCCAGTACTTC.

The CDR3 DNA reads TGTGCCAGCAGTTTAGGGCACCTATTTGGGACCCAGTACTTC. It is translated as CASSLGHLFGTQYF. The rearrangement links TRBV12-3 or TRBV12-4 to TRBJ2-5; no definite D call. The V gene lost 1 base and the J gene lost 7 bases, with 13 bases spanning the gap. The CDR3 runs to 14 residues.

The J gene is TRBJ2-1, the V gene TRBV12-3 or TRBV12-4; 11 bases match TRBD2. After removal of 6 bases from V and 4 bases from J, the junction contained 11 bases not matched to a gene. The CDR3 is 17 residues long. This chain's CDR3 is CASSPLASGGRYNEQFF. CDR3 nucleotide sequence: TGTGCCAGCAGCCCGTTGGCTAGCGGGGGGAGGTACAATGAGCAGTTCTTC.

The V gene is TRBV10-1, the J gene TRBJ1-1, with D perhaps TRBD1 (5 bases). The germline V gene encodes CDR1 WNHNN and CDR2 SYGVQD (reference sequence). Trimming took 5 bases from V and 3 from J, leaving 7 bases between them. The CDR3 has 12 residues. CDR3 region: CASSPTDTEAFF. CDR3 sequence (DNA): TGCGCCAGCAGTCCGACAGACACTGAAGCTTTCTTT.

This chain joins TRBV6-4 and TRBJ2-1; 11 bases agree with TRBD2. The CDR3 is made up of 15 amino acids. Trimming took 6 bases from V and 8 from J; bases not matched to a gene: 9. Germline CDR1 MRHNA, CDR2 SNTAGT. The CDR3 sequence is CASRETSGSSDEQFF. In nucleotides, the CDR3 is TGTGCCAGCAGAGAAACTAGCGGGAGTTCTGATGAGCAGTTCTTC.

This clonotype has only a few counts. J is TRBJ2-1 and V is TRBV7-2, with TRBD2 matching over 13 bases. V was pared by 2 bases and J by 15 bases, with 13 bases of the junction left unmatched. Germline-derived CDR1 and CDR2 are SGHTA and FQGNSA. The length of the CDR3 is 16 residues. CDR3: CASSLQGLAGIKSRFF. The CDR3, as DNA: TGTGCCAGCAGCTTACAGGGACTAGCGGGGATCAAGAGTAGGTTCTTC.